This paragraph reports one TCR beta chain. The CDR3 consists of 16 residues. CDR1 is SGHVS, CDR2 FQNEAQ, per germline. The V and J ends lost 5 bases and 5 bases respectively, with 21 bases between them. These data are taken from a study of blood T cells in healthy people across ages. Together with a sample-barcoded 5' primer, a J-beta primer mix was included in a second PCR lasting roughly 6 to 12 cycles. TCRdb ran MiXCR on the 5' RACE reads and lists one entry per CDR3 protein. Of about 970,000 distinct CDR3 sequences listed, about 53% are singletons. The clonotype comes from a woman aged 60 to 75 in good health. Sequencing used blood. The chain combines TRBV7-8 with TRBJ2-5; the D call may be TRBD1 or TRBD2 (5 bases each). CDR3 coding DNA: TGTGCCAGCAGCCAGTCCCCCGGGGCTCCAGGGGAGACCCAGTACTTC. Its translation: CASSQSPGAPGETQYF.